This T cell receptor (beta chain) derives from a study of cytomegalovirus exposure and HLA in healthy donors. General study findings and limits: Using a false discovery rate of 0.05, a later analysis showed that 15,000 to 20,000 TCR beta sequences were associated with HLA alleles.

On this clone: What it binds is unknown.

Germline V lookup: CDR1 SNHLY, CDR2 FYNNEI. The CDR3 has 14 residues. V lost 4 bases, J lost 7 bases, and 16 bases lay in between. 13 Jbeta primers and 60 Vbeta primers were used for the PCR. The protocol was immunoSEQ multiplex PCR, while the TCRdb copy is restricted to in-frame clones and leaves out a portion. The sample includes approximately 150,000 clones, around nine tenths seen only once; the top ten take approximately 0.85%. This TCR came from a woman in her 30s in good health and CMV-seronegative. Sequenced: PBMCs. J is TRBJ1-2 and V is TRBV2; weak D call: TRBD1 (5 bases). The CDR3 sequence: CASSALRDWGGYTF. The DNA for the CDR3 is TGTGCCAGCAGTGCACTCCGGGACTGGGGTGGCTACACCTTC.